Below are 2 T cell receptor beta chains sequenced from a single sample in a study of T cell responses to AZD1222 COVID-19 vaccine. Sequenced by immunoSEQ multiplex PCR; TCRdb stores in-frame clones only, minus some. The sample lists 90,000 to 120,000 clones, 89% seen once, with about 6.6% in the top ten. The sequencing used peripheral blood, collected on day 0 of AZD1222 vaccination. These receptors were obtained from an adult in good health.

The chain employs TRBV11-2 and TRBJ2-7, with D uncertain. Per the germline V gene, CDR1 is SGHAT and CDR2 is FQNNGV. The CDR3 sequence is 12 residues long. Between the trimmed V and J ends, which lost 4 bases and 4 bases, there was a span of 8 bases. CDR3 loop: CASSSGRYEQYF. CDR3 DNA: TGTGCCAGCAGCTCCGGTAGATACGAGCAGTACTTC.

J is TRBJ1-4 and V is TRBV28; 8 nucleotides align to TRBD1. CDR3 length equals 15 residues. V was clipped by 5 bases and J by 3 bases; unmatched bases: 5. Per germline, CDR1 MDHEN and CDR2 SYDVKM. The CDR3 spells CASSTTGAPNEKLFF. CDR3 DNA: TGTGCCAGCAGTACGACAGGGGCCCCTAATGAAAAACTGTTTTTT.